Below, 16 T cell receptor beta chains from the same sample are listed, as sequenced in a study of tumor-infiltrating lymphocytes in primary liver carcinoma (dated by TCRdb to 2016 to 2017). The sequencing machine was an Illumina HiSeq 2500. A constant-region primer and ProtoScript II reverse transcriptase were used to reverse-transcribe TCRbeta-specific cDNA from around 480 ng total RNA. TCRbeta libraries were built with three nested multiplex PCR rounds, a slightly modified ARM-PCR procedure. Each of the first two PCR rounds ran for roughly 9 cycles using multiplex TRBV1-TRBV30 forward primers together with a Cbeta reverse primer. TCRdb's own reprocessing of the public reads used fastp at Q25 and MiXCR and kept productive beta chains. When rows share a CDR3 protein, they turn into one entry using the most common DNA and genes. The sample has under 90,000 distinct CDR3 sequences on record, approximately 77% of them singletons. The top ten clonotypes cover roughly a fifth of the sample.

Without any cell sorting, total RNA and DNA were extracted together from around 20-30 mg of bulk tissue using the AllPrep DNA/RNA mini kit. Material: liver tumor tissue from sampling region 1. The cell subset or site label, read with the paper, signifies: tumor region T1, superior pole. Receptor source: a man between 35 and 55 years old with primary liver carcinoma and hepatitis B virus infection.

At least ten counts were recorded for this clonotype. The CDR3 bases are TGTGCCAGCAGTGAAGCTCCCAGCGGGAGCACAGATACGCAGTATTTT. Translating it yields CASSEAPSGSTDTQYF. This chain connects TRBV6-1 to TRBJ2-3; the D gene is possibly TRBD2 (6 bases). CDR3 length: 16 amino acids. The V gene lost 0 bases and the J gene lost 0 bases, with 10 bases spanning the gap. CDR1 and CDR2 (germline): MNHNS, SASEGT.

A word on this clonotype: The junction does not match germline at one end; this may be a read error. The rearrangement uses TRBV7-9 and TRBJ2-1; 12 bases agree with TRBD2. The germline gives CDR1 SEHNR, CDR2 FQNEAQ (reference sequence). The CDR3 spans 15 residues. DNA for the CDR3: TGTACCAGCAGCCCTCGACTAGCGGGGGTCAATGAGCAGTTCTTC. Amino acid sequence: CTSSPRLAGVNEQFF.

Comments on this clonotype: One junction end does not reproduce the germline sequence, and a read error may be involved. The gene calls are TRBV6-6 and TRBJ1-1; D unclear. This CDR3 region has 14 residues. The germline V gene has CDR1 MNHNY and CDR2 SVGAGI (reference sequence). In DNA form, the CDR3 reads TGTGCCAGCGGTTACTCGATTGCGACCACAGAAGCTTTCTTT. As protein: CASGYSIATTEAFF.

This clonotype was found many times. The chain has TRBV29-1 and TRBJ1-1, with 10 bases that match TRBD1. The trim removed 4 bases at V and 6 bases at J, leaving 17 bases unmatched. Per the germline V gene, CDR1 is SQVTM and CDR2 is ANQGSEA. The CDR3 covers 17 residues. CDR3 DNA sequence: TGCAGCGTTGTCGGAGCTAGGAAGACAGGGGGCGTAGCTGAAGCTTTCTTT. It encodes CSVVGARKTGGVAEAFF.

Remarks on this clonotype: One end of the junction varies from germline; a read error may be responsible. The chain uses TRBV5-1 and TRBJ2-7; weak D call: TRBD2 (6 bases). Germline lookup yields CDR1 SGHRS and CDR2 YFSETQ. CDR3 length: 13 amino acids. The CDR3 DNA sequence: TGCGCCAGCAGGGCGGGGAGCTCCTATGAGCAGTACTTC. Protein sequence: CASRAGSSYEQYF.

This clonotype was seen many times. The V and J genes are TRBV6-1 and TRBJ1-2; no firm D call. V lost 2 bases to trimming and J lost 7 bases, with 8 bases between them. CDR3 length: 12 amino acids. CDR1 is MNHNS and CDR2 is SASEGT in the germline V gene. In nucleotides, the CDR3 is TGTGCCAGCAGTGAACTTGGTTTTGGCTACACCTTC. Translating it yields CASSELGFGYTF.

This chain joins TRBV29-1 and TRBJ2-1; D is uncertain. Looked up from germline, CDR1 is SQVTM and CDR2 is ANQGSEA. The CDR3 has 11 residues. The CDR3 DNA sequence: TGCAATGTTCACCAGGTCGGTGAGCAGTTCTTC. The encoded protein is CNVHQVGEQFF.

With respect to this clonotype: The junction shows a germline mismatch at one end, possibly a read error. The chain combines TRBV4-1 with TRBJ2-1; 8 nucleotides agree with TRBD2. The CDR3 covers 16 residues. The germline V gene encodes CDR1 MGHRA and CDR2 YSYEKL. The CDR3, as DNA: TGCGCCAGCAGCCAAGTTTCCCGGGAGGGCCGAGGTGTGCAGCTCTTC. This codes for CASSQVSREGRGVQLF.

Ten or more counts support this clonotype. The rearrangement uses TRBV29-1 and TRBJ1-1; perhaps TRBD1 as D (6 bases). V lost 2 bases to trimming and J lost 8 bases, with 9 bases between them. The CDR3 consists of 11 residues. Germline V CDR1 and CDR2: SQVTM, ANQGSEA. The chain's CDR3 is CSVEPGTEAFF. In DNA form, the CDR3 reads TGCAGCGTTGAACCCGGGACAGAAGCTTTCTTT.

On this clonotype itself: Just one base apart from a much larger clone, this may be a read error. The genes are TRBV10-3 and TRBJ2-7, with D possibly called TRBD1 or TRBD2 (5 bases each). Germline CDR1 and CDR2: ENHRY and SYGVKD. CDR3 length equals 13 residues. The CDR3 DNA follows: TGTGCCATCAAGGGGACGGATACCTACGGGCAGTACTTC. Protein sequence: CAIKGTDTYGQYF.

About this clonotype itself: Germline is not matched at one junction end, which may reflect a read error. The chain couples TRBV11-2 to TRBJ2-2; D assignment may be TRBD1 or TRBD2 (5 bases each). The length of the CDR3 is 15 residues. Germline V gene data show CDR1 as SGHAT and CDR2 as FQNNGV. CDR3 residues: CASSLEGRGTGELSF. In DNA, the CDR3 is TGTGCCAGCAGCTTAGAGGGACGGGGCACCGGGGAGCTGTCTTTT.

Turning to this clonotype: Just one base apart from a much larger clone, this may be a read error. This chain connects TRBV28 to TRBJ2-7; tentative D call: TRBD2 (6 bases). The CDR3 extends over 14 amino acids. The germline CDR1 and CDR2 sequences are MDHEN and SYDVKM. The V gene lost 6 bases and the J gene lost 7 bases, with 19 bases spanning the gap. For the CDR3, the DNA is TGTGCCAGCAGCCTCGGGATGCTAAGCGGGGAGCAGTACTTC. Its protein is CASSLGMLSGEQYF.

Comment on this clonotype: One junction end does not reproduce the germline sequence, and a read error may be involved. The J gene is TRBJ2-1, the V gene TRBV11-2; D gene uncertain. This CDR3 is built from 16 residues. The germline gives CDR1 SGHAT, CDR2 FQNNGV. The CDR3 DNA reads as TGTGCCAGCAGCTCTCTGATGGTAGGCAGCTACAATGAACAGTTCTTC. It codes for CASSSLMVGSYNEQFF.

Turning to this clonotype: This CDR3 is missing its conserved last phenylalanine or tryptophan, likely due to a read error. The V call is TRBV9, the J call TRBJ2-3; 9 bases line up with TRBD2. V was clipped by 4 bases and J by 3 bases; unmatched bases: 9. The CDR3 is 16 residues long. Germline lookup yields CDR1 SGDLS and CDR2 YYNGEE. The CDR3 bases are TGTGCCAGCAGCCCCGGACTAGCGTCTAGTACAGATACGCAGTATATT. As protein: CASSPGLASSTDTQYI.

In this sample, this clonotype is medium-sized (0.01 to 0.1%). The V call is TRBV10-3, the J call TRBJ1-3; D is possibly TRBD1 (6 bases). The CDR3 extends over 15 amino acids. The V gene's germline CDR1 is ENHRY and CDR2 SYGVKD. Trimming shortened V by 10 bases and J by 3 bases, and 19 bases separated the two germline ends. The CDR3 nucleotides are TGTGCCACCCGAGACGGGGGGCTTTTTGGAAACACCATATATTTT. Its translation: CATRDGGLFGNTIYF.

Comment on this clonotype: A read error may explain this, as a much larger clone is one base away. This chain joins TRBV12-3 or TRBV12-4 and TRBJ2-3, with TRBD2 matching 9 bases. This CDR3 contains 12 residues. J gave up 10 bases and V 6 bases, and 5 bases lay outside the gene matches. The CDR3 nucleotides read TGTGCCAGCAGACCTAGACTAGCGGCGCAGTATTTT. Amino acid sequence: CASRPRLAAQYF.